The 32 T cell receptor beta chains in this list originate from one sample, sequenced in a study of T cell changes during pregnancy in multiple sclerosis. Generated by immunoSEQ multiplex PCR, the TCRdb table keeps only in-frame clones and is missing some. The sample has some 30,000 clones, about 89% seen once. Sequencing used CD8+ T cells from peripheral blood mononuclear cells, obtained after pregnancy. These TCRs come from a female donor with multiple sclerosis, enrolled in a pregnancy study.

This rearrangement joins TRBV25-1 to TRBJ2-7; 9 positions agree with TRBD1. Germline lookup yields CDR1 MGHDK and CDR2 SYGVNS. The CDR3 length is 13 residues. Losses at the gene ends were 4 bases for V and 5 bases for J; bases not matched to a gene: 3. For the CDR3, the DNA is TGTGCCAGCAGTGTCCGGGACAGGGACGAGCAGTACTTC. Encoded protein: CASSVRDRDEQYF.

This chain connects TRBV4-3 to TRBJ2-1, with a weak D call TRBD2 (6 bases). CDR1 LGHNA and CDR2 YSLEER come from the germline V gene. This CDR3 spans 18 amino acids. Trimming pared 1 base from V and 0 bases from J, leaving 16 bases between. CDR3 bases: TGCGCCAGCAGCCAAGTCCCCGGGACTCCACACTCCTACAATGAGCAGTTCTTC. This codes for CASSQVPGTPHSYNEQFF.

The chain recombines TRBV6-1 with TRBJ1-6; TRBD1 agrees at 9 bases. Looked up from germline, CDR1 is MNHNS and CDR2 is SASEGT. This CDR3 is 16 amino acids long. V lost 2 bases and J lost 9; bases outside the gene matches: 8. CDR3 nucleotides: TGTGCCAGCAGTGAATCGGCCGGGACAGGGACTTCACCCCTCCACTTT. Protein: CASSESAGTGTSPLHF.

This clone has just one count. The V gene is TRBV19, the J gene TRBJ2-1, with a possible D match to TRBD2 (5 bases). The length of the CDR3 is 14 residues. Germline V gene sequence: CDR1 LNHDA, CDR2 SQIVND (reference sequence). V dropped 5 bases and J dropped 4 bases, with 12 bases sitting between them. The CDR3 spells CASSSSLIYNEQFF. The CDR3 DNA follows: TGTGCCAGTAGTTCTAGCTTAATTTACAATGAGCAGTTCTTC.

V and J are TRBV2 and TRBJ2-7; the match to TRBD1 covers 11 bases. This CDR3 comprises 16 residues. V shed 4 bases, J shed 5 bases, and the junction held 10 bases outside the gene matches. In germline, CDR1 is SNHLY, CDR2 FYNNEI. CDR3 protein: CASSVIPGTGGNEQYF. DNA for the CDR3: TGTGCCAGCAGTGTTATACCGGGGACAGGGGGTAACGAGCAGTACTTC.

This sequence joins TRBV9 and TRBJ1-2, with D uncertain. The CDR3 is 15 residues long. CDR1 and CDR2 from the germline V gene are SGDLS and YYNGEE. V lost 3 bases, J lost 4 bases, and 16 bases lay in between. This CDR3 reads CASSGWEVGGYGYTF. In nucleotides, the CDR3 is TGTGCCAGCAGCGGGTGGGAGGTGGGCGGCTATGGCTACACCTTC.

The chain is built from TRBV25-1 and TRBJ2-1; the D is unclear. V was pared by 1 base and J by 7 bases, with 2 bases between. The CDR3 has 11 amino acids. CDR1 is MGHDK, CDR2 SYGVNS, per germline. The CDR3 nucleotides read TGTGCCAGCAGTGAATTAAATGAGCAGTTCTTC. Translated, it gives CASSELNEQFF. Complete variable domain (other parts from reference TRBV25-1 and TRBJ2-1): EADIYQTPRYLVIGTGKKITLECSQTMGHDKMYWYQQDPGMELHLIHYSYGVNSTEKGDLSSESTVSRIRTEHFPLTLESARPSHTSQYLCASSELNEQFFGPGTRLTVL.

The V and J genes are TRBV6-5 and TRBJ2-1; 7 bases line up with TRBD1. V trimming: 4 bases; J trimming: 9 bases; junction bases outside the gene matches: 9. The CDR3 consists of 14 residues. CDR1 and CDR2 (germline): MNHEY, SVGAGI. DNA of the CDR3: TGTGCCAGCAGTTTGGTAGAGGGGGCGGGTGAGCAGTTCTTC. Translation: CASSLVEGAGEQFF.

The rearrangement links TRBV2 to TRBJ1-2; 7 nucleotides line up with TRBD1. The germline CDR1 and CDR2 sequences are SNHLY and FYNNEI. Trimming took 1 base from V and 6 from J; bases not matched to a gene: 11. This CDR3 spans 16 amino acids. CDR3 region: CASSEGLDRSAHGYTF. DNA for the CDR3: TGTGCCAGCAGTGAAGGATTGGACAGGAGCGCCCATGGCTACACCTTC.

The chain recombines TRBV11-2 with TRBJ2-3; the D gene is possibly TRBD2 (6 bases). The germline CDR1 and CDR2 sequences are SGHAT and FQNNGV. CDR3 size: 13 residues. With 4 bases removed from V and 2 bases from J, the gap between germline ends came to 7 bases. The DNA of the CDR3 is TGTGCCAGCAGCTGGGACTTCACAGATACGCAGTATTTT. This codes for CASSWDFTDTQYF. The entire variable domain, with the rest obtained from reference TRBV11-2 and TRBJ2-3, is as follows: EAGVAQSPRYKIIEKRQSVAFWCNPISGHATLYWYQQILGQGPKLLIQFQNNGVVDDSQLPKDRFSAERLKGVDSTLKIQPAKLEDSAVYLCASSWDFTDTQYFGPGTRLTVL.

This chain joins TRBV27 and TRBJ2-7; D might be TRBD2 (6 bases). Germline CDR1 MNHEY, CDR2 SMNVEV (reference sequence). The CDR3 is 13 amino acids. V dropped 5 bases and J dropped 6 bases, with 14 bases sitting between them. The DNA for the CDR3 is TGTGCCAGCAGTAGGTTTGGAGGGGCCGAGCAGTACTTC. It translates to CASSRFGGAEQYF.

The gene calls are TRBV15 and TRBJ1-2; D is unclear. Deletions cut 4 bases from V and 7 bases from J, with 25 bases between. This CDR3 contains 17 residues. Germline values: CDR1 LNHNV, CDR2 YYDKDF (reference sequence). The CDR3 DNA reads TGTGCCACCAGCAATTTCCCGAAATCGCGGGATGGAAGTGGCTACACCTTC. It yields the protein CATSNFPKSRDGSGYTF.

This sequence joins TRBV27 and TRBJ2-7; 11 positions match TRBD2. The length of the CDR3 is 16 residues. Germline lookup yields CDR1 MNHEY and CDR2 SMNVEV (reference sequence). V lost 5 bases and J lost 6; bases outside the gene matches: 12. Here the CDR3 reads CASSIRRLAGPGEQYF. The DNA for the CDR3 is TGTGCCAGCAGTATCCGACGACTAGCGGGGCCCGGCGAGCAGTACTTC.

The chain recombines TRBV7-3 with TRBJ2-2; 7 bases align to TRBD1. Germline CDR1 and CDR2: SGHTA and FQGTGA. The V segment lost 5 bases and the J segment 4 bases; nucleotides outside the gene matches: 10. The CDR3 consists of 16 residues. Here the CDR3 reads CASSNRDSGITGELFF. CDR3 nucleotides: TGTGCCAGCAGCAACCGGGACAGCGGAATCACCGGGGAGCTGTTTTTT.

Notes on this clone: Distinct nucleotide sequences in the sample also encode this CDR3. DNA for the CDR3: TGTGCCAGCAGTGAAGGGACTAGCGGGAGTAATGAGCAGTTCTTC. It codes for CASSEGTSGSNEQFF. The chain couples TRBV6-1 to TRBJ2-1; 13 bases align to TRBD2. The CDR3 spans 15 residues. Germline V gene data show CDR1 as MNHNS and CDR2 as SASEGT. V was pared by 1 base and J by 7 bases, with 1 base of the junction left unmatched.

This clone was detected only a few times. The V call is TRBV19, the J call TRBJ2-7; maybe TRBD1 (8 bases). The germline V and J ends were trimmed by 5 bases and 6 bases, with 23 bases remaining between them. This CDR3 has 16 residues. Germline values: CDR1 LNHDA, CDR2 SQIVND (reference sequence). The CDR3 spells CASSFRGRELPSEQYF. In DNA form, the CDR3 reads TGTGCCAGTAGTTTCAGGGGGCGGGAGCTCCCCAGCGAGCAGTACTTC.

V usage is TRBV11-3 and J usage is TRBJ2-1, with 7 bases lining up with TRBD1. CDR3 length: 17 amino acids. In germline, CDR1 is SGHNT, CDR2 YENEEA. The V segment lost 5 bases and the J segment 1 base; nucleotides outside the gene matches: 11. The CDR3 here is CASSNIGEGQSYNEQFF. The CDR3 DNA sequence: TGTGCCAGCAGCAACATTGGCGAGGGACAGTCCTACAATGAGCAGTTCTTC.

The CDR3 sequence is CASSSGTEMNTEAFF. Here the CDR3 DNA reads TGTGCCAGCAGCTCTGGGACAGAGATGAACACTGAAGCTTTCTTT. The chain has TRBV7-6 and TRBJ1-1; 7 bases are a match to TRBD1. The CDR3 covers 15 residues. Germline-derived CDR1 and CDR2 are SGHVS and FNYEAQ. The V segment lost 4 bases and the J segment 0 bases; nucleotides outside the gene matches: 5.

This chain links TRBV27 with TRBJ1-4, with 9 positions matching TRBD1. The CDR3 sequence is 14 residues long. Germline CDR1 reads MNHEY; CDR2 reads SMNVEV (reference sequence). Trimming at V came to 5 bases and at J to 8 bases, leaving 6 bases not matched to a gene. CDR3 loop: CASSPWTGDEKLFF. The CDR3 nucleotides are TGTGCCAGCAGTCCCTGGACAGGGGACGAAAAACTGTTTTTT.

This clone was detected only once. CDR3 protein: CASSLMAGGDNEQFF. As DNA, the CDR3 is TGTGCCAGCAGCTTAATGGCGGGGGGGGACAATGAGCAGTTCTTC. V usage is TRBV7-3 and J usage is TRBJ2-1; 9 nucleotides agree with TRBD2. The junction had 3 bases not matched to a gene; V was cut back by 1 base and J by 5 bases. Germline lookup yields CDR1 SGHTA and CDR2 FQGTGA. This CDR3 is 15 amino acids long.

The rearrangement uses TRBV7-9 and TRBJ2-1, with D maybe TRBD2 (5 bases). Germline assignment: CDR1 SEHNR and CDR2 FQNEAQ (reference sequence). The CDR3 totals 12 residues. With 4 bases removed from V and 6 bases from J, the gap between germline ends came to 7 bases. The chain's CDR3 is CASSSGVNEQFF. For the CDR3, the DNA is TGTGCCAGCAGCTCCGGGGTCAATGAGCAGTTCTTC.

V and J are TRBV6-1 and TRBJ1-5, with 7 bases that match TRBD1. This CDR3 spans 15 amino acids. Trimming removed 4 bases from V and 7 bases from J; junction bases left unmatched: 10. CDR1 is MNHNS and CDR2 is SASEGT in the germline V gene. CDR3 in amino acids: CASSAPGQRSQPQHF. The CDR3 coding sequence is TGTGCCAGCAGTGCGCCGGGACAGCGCTCGCAGCCCCAGCATTTT.

The V call is TRBV9, the J call TRBJ2-3, with TRBD2 as a possible D gene (6 bases). Germline V gives CDR1 SGDLS, CDR2 YYNGEE. There are 16 residues in the CDR3. V was cut by 4 bases and J by 1 base, with 16 bases left in between. In nucleotides, the CDR3 is TGTGCCAGCAGCACCGGGACTGACCCTCGCACAGATACGCAGTATTTT. It codes for CASSTGTDPRTDTQYF.

The chain is built from TRBV19 and TRBJ2-7; D is possibly TRBD1 (7 bases). V shed 5 bases and J shed 0 bases, with 14 bases lying between them. The CDR3 extends over 15 amino acids. The germline V gene has CDR1 LNHDA and CDR2 SQIVND (reference sequence). The CDR3 nucleotides are TGTGCCAGTAGTTTCGCAGGGGGGCCCTCCTACGAGCAGTACTTC. Protein product: CASSFAGGPSYEQYF.

Concerning this clone: Other DNA sequences in the same sample also yield this CDR3. The V gene is TRBV14, the J gene TRBJ2-7; the D gene is possibly TRBD2 (5 bases). Germline CDR1 reads SGHDN; CDR2 reads FVKESK. Trimming took 4 bases from V and 4 from J, leaving 17 bases between them. This CDR3 has 15 residues. CDR3 sequence reads: CASSLSPGRGYEQYF. As DNA, the CDR3 is TGTGCCAGCAGCCTGTCTCCAGGTCGGGGATACGAGCAGTACTTC.

DNA for the CDR3: TGTGCCAGTAGAAACGACAGGTGGACTGAAGCTTTCTTT. Translated, it gives CASRNDRWTEAFF. The chain links TRBV19 to TRBJ1-1, with D possibly matching TRBD1 (6 bases). Trimming shortened V by 6 bases and J by 5 bases, and 13 bases separated the two germline ends. CDR3 length: 13 amino acids. CDR1 LNHDA and CDR2 SQIVND come from the germline V gene (reference sequence).

The rearrangement links TRBV4-3 to TRBJ2-7; tentatively, D is TRBD2 (6 bases). The CDR3 contains 16 residues. V was clipped by 0 bases and J by 3 bases, with 15 bases between them. CDR1 is LGHNA, CDR2 YSLEER, per germline. The CDR3 reads CASSQDLLRGYYEQYF. Here the CDR3 DNA reads TGCGCCAGCAGCCAAGATCTTCTGCGGGGCTACTACGAGCAGTACTTC.

V usage is TRBV29-1 and J usage is TRBJ2-4, with a possible D match to TRBD1 (5 bases). Germline CDR1 and CDR2: SQVTM and ANQGSEA. Trimming took 7 bases from V and 6 from J, leaving 16 bases between them. The CDR3 contains 13 residues. For the CDR3, the DNA is TGCAGCGGGAAGGCAGGGATCGGAAACATTCAGTACTTC. It codes for CSGKAGIGNIQYF.

This clone was seen more than once but under ten times. The V and J genes are TRBV25-1 and TRBJ2-5; 10 bases match TRBD2. V gave up 3 bases and J gave up 2 bases; unmatched junction bases: 6. This CDR3 region has 16 residues. The V gene's germline CDR1 is MGHDK and CDR2 SYGVNS. CDR3 residues: CASSELAGDRQETQYF. Written as DNA, the CDR3 is TGTGCCAGCAGTGAGCTAGCGGGAGATCGGCAAGAGACCCAGTACTTC.

The chain recombines TRBV7-6 with TRBJ2-7; 11 bases line up with TRBD2. J lost 5 bases, V lost 2 bases, and 2 bases had no gene match. CDR1 is SGHVS and CDR2 is FNYEAQ in the germline V gene. The CDR3 totals 14 residues. In nucleotides, the CDR3 is TGTGCCAGCAGCTTAAAGACTAGCGGGGACGAGCAGTACTTC. This sequence encodes CASSLKTSGDEQYF.

This chain uses TRBV11-2 with TRBJ2-1; possible D gene TRBD1, 5 bases. The CDR3 runs 16 residues. Germline V gene sequence: CDR1 SGHAT, CDR2 FQNNGV. V lost 1 base and J lost 9, with 19 bases in between. The CDR3 DNA reads TGTGCCAGCAGCTTAGCCTCGGGTCTAGAAAGGGGTGAGCAGTTCTTC. Amino acid sequence: CASSLASGLERGEQFF. Variable domain in full (rest from reference TRBV11-2 and TRBJ2-1): EAGVAQSPRYKIIEKRQSVAFWCNPISGHATLYWYQQILGQGPKLLIQFQNNGVVDDSQLPKDRFSAERLKGVDSTLKIQPAKLEDSAVYLCASSLASGLERGEQFFGPGTRLTVL.

V usage is TRBV6-5 and J usage is TRBJ2-7; TRBD2 agrees at 10 bases. Per the germline V gene, CDR1 is MNHEY and CDR2 is SVGAGI. With 4 bases clipped from V and 1 base from J, the junction kept 7 bases outside the gene matches. The CDR3 has 16 residues. The CDR3 reads CASSWTGTSVSYEQYF. The CDR3 nucleotides are TGTGCCAGCAGTTGGACCGGGACTAGCGTATCCTACGAGCAGTACTTC.